These T cell receptor beta chains were read from a single sample in a study of identical twins. Using its own MiXCR run on the 5' RACE reads, TCRdb lists one record per CDR3 protein. This sample has 550,000 to 700,000 distinct CDR3 sequences; approximately 22% occur once, and the top ten carry about 4.3%. The data also belong to a second study, concerning T cells expressing NK-cell markers.

The material sequenced was PBMCs. Receptors were obtained from a woman aged 18-29 years in good health. CDR3s include the opening cysteine and the closing phenylalanine or tryptophan. D genes are given only for firm matches. Clone size is given for some rows only: seen once, a few or many times, or a class if the clone is expanded.

>TRBJ2-1|-|few|TRBV18
TGTGCCAGCTCACCACCGGGCGGGGCTGACAATGAGCAGTTCTTC
CASSPPGGADNEQFF
>TRBJ2-5|-|few|TRBV12-3/TRBV12-4
TGTGCCAGCAGTCCTAGGTCAGGGGCCCAAGAGACCCAGTACTTC
CASSPRSGAQETQYF
>TRBJ1-1|-|few|TRBV29-1
TGCAGCGTTGCTGAAGGGGCTGAAGCTTTCTTT
CSVAEGAEAFF
>TRBJ2-3|-|-|TRBV10-3
TGTGCCGCCCAGGGGGGCGGTTATAGCACAGATACGCAGTATTTT
CAAQGGGYSTDTQYF
>TRBJ2-7|-|-|TRBV4-3
TGCGCCAGCAGCCAAGAGGGGCGGGTACCCTACGAGCAGTACTTC
CASSQEGRVPYEQYF
>TRBJ2-3|-|many|TRBV29-1
TGCAGCGTTGAAAAGTATGGGGGGAGCACAGATACGCAGTATTTT
CSVEKYGGSTDTQYF
>TRBJ1-1|-|-|TRBV5-1
TGCGCCAGCAGCTTGGAAGGGAATGGGGCTGAAGCTTTCTTT
CASSLEGNGAEAFF
>TRBJ2-1|TRBD2|few|TRBV4-3
TGCGCCAGCAGCCATAGCGGGAGGGCCAATGAGCAGTTCTTC
CASSHSGRANEQFF
>TRBJ2-1|TRBD2|-|TRBV30
TGTGCCTGGGAAAGGCCTGACGGGAGGGCCTATGAGCAGTTCTTC
CAWERPDGRAYEQFF
>TRBJ2-3|-|-|TRBV20-1
TGCAGTGCTGGATCTCAAGGGTGGGGGACGCACGGCACAGATACGCAGTATTTT
CSAGSQGWGTHGTDTQYF
>TRBJ2-5|-|-|TRBV20-1
TGCAGTGCTAGGGCCGGGGCTAAAGGGGAGACCCAGTACTTC
CSARAGAKGETQYF
>TRBJ2-1|TRBD2|few|TRBV6-1
TGTGCCAGCACCCCCTCGGTGGGACTAGCGGACAATGAGCAGTTCTTC
CASTPSVGLADNEQFF
>TRBJ2-3|-|once|TRBV5-1
TGCGCCAGCAACTTGGGACTGCGCACCGATACGCAGTATTTT
CASNLGLRTDTQYF
>TRBJ1-1|-|-|TRBV6-5
TGTGCCAGCAGTTACATTCTAACAGGGAAGTTGACTGAAGCTTTCTTT
CASSYILTGKLTEAFF
>TRBJ2-7|-|few|TRBV7-2
TGTGCCAGCAGCTTAGTCGGGAGGCAGTACTTC
CASSLVGRQYF
>TRBJ1-1|-|once|TRBV3-1
TGTGCCAGCAGCCAAGAAGTGGGACGCGACACTGAAGCTTTCTTT
CASSQEVGRDTEAFF
>TRBJ1-5|-|many|TRBV20-1
TGCAGTGCCACGTCCCGGCACGGCGGGCAGCCCCAGCATTTT
CSATSRHGGQPQHF
>TRBJ2-7|TRBD2|-|TRBV9
TGTGCCAGCAGCGTACGGGGAGCGGGAGGAGGCTACGAGCAGTACTTC
CASSVRGAGGGYEQYF
>TRBJ1-2|-|many|TRBV11-2
TGTGCCAGCAGCTCGACAGGCTTCTATGGCTACACCTTC
CASSSTGFYGYTF
>TRBJ2-2|TRBD2|-|TRBV20-1
TGCAGTGCTAGAGGGACTAGCGGGAACGTGAACACCGGGGAGCTGTTTTTT
CSARGTSGNVNTGELFF
>TRBJ1-2|-|few|TRBV5-1
TGCGCCAGCAGCAGGACAGTAACTAACTATGGCTACACCTTC
CASSRTVTNYGYTF
>TRBJ2-1|-|few|TRBV6-5
TGTGCCAGCAGTTACTTGGCGGGCGAGCAGTTCTTC
CASSYLAGEQFF
>TRBJ2-3|-|-|TRBV5-1
TGCGCCAGTTCACCGGGACCGCACACAGATACGCAGTATTTT
CASSPGPHTDTQYF
>TRBJ1-4|-|-|TRBV10-3
TGTGCCATCAGTGATCAGTACGGGATCAATGAAAAACTGTTTTTT
CAISDQYGINEKLFF
>TRBJ1-1|-|many|TRBV10-3
TGTGCCATCAGTGCGACCCCAGGACCGCGAGGATCGGAAGCTTTCTTT
CAISATPGPRGSEAFF
>TRBJ2-1|TRBD2|-|TRBV7-2
TGTGCCAGCAGCGGGAGCGGGAGGCACTACAATGAGCAGTTCTTC
CASSGSGRHYNEQFF
>TRBJ2-1|-|many|TRBV9
TGTGCCAGCAGCGTAGGTCACGGTGATGAGCAGTTCTTC
CASSVGHGDEQFF
>TRBJ1-4|TRBD1|few|TRBV4-2
TGTGCCAGCAGCCTCGACAGGGGGAAACTGTTTTTT
CASSLDRGKLFF
>TRBJ2-2|TRBD1|-|TRBV9
TGTGCCAGCAGCGTCCAGTCGACAGGGGGCGGGATAGGCGGGGAGCTGTTTTTT
CASSVQSTGGGIGGELFF
>TRBJ2-3|-|few|TRBV6-1
TGTGCCAGCAGCCGCGGGGCAGGGGTGAGAGATACGCAGTATTTT
CASSRGAGVRDTQYF
>TRBJ2-2|TRBD1|-|TRBV24-1
TGTGCCACCAGTGATCTACCACGACAGGGGGAGGTCACCGGGGAGCTGTTTTTT
CATSDLPRQGEVTGELFF
>TRBJ2-3|TRBD2|-|TRBV7-3
TGTGCCAGCAGCTTAAGGTCTCGGCGGGGGGGCCTAGATACGCAGTATTTT
CASSLRSRRGGLDTQYF
>TRBJ2-7|-|-|TRBV10-3
TGTGCCATCGGTGTACGTCATAGTAGCGGTCTCTTGATTGAGCAGTACTTC
CAIGVRHSSGLLIEQYF
>TRBJ1-1|-|few|TRBV10-3
TGTGCCATCAGTGAGTCGGCACCAGGAGCTTTCTTT
CAISESAPGAFF
>TRBJ2-5|-|-|TRBV4-3
TGCGCCAGCAGCCGCCAAGGGGGGGGCTACCAAGAGACCCAGTACTTC
CASSRQGGGYQETQYF
>TRBJ2-1|-|many|TRBV20-1
TGCAGTGCTATCAGCCAGGCTAGGTGGAGCAATGAGCAGTTCTTC
CSAISQARWSNEQFF
>TRBJ2-2|-|few|TRBV5-1
TGCGCCAGCAGCTTCACCCCCAAACGAGGCACCGGGGAGCTGTTTTTT
CASSFTPKRGTGELFF
>TRBJ2-7|TRBD2|once|TRBV7-2
TGTGCCAGCAGCCCCCAGGGGAGCGGGAGGGGGGAGCAGTACTTC
CASSPQGSGRGEQYF